One and the same sample provided the 19 T cell receptor beta chains below, sequenced in a study of shared clonotypes between healthy human individuals. The method was immunoSEQ multiplex PCR; TCRdb's version includes in-frame clones alone and lacks a portion of them. The sample yields approximately 2.1 million clones, approximately 93% seen once. Sequencing was carried out using naive CD4+ T cells from PBMCs. Regarding subset: CD45RA+ positively selected. The receptors derive from a young man in good health. Some clones in this sample may be carry-over from other donors' samples.

The chain links TRBV4-1 to TRBJ1-2; no firm D call. The ends were cut back, 1 base at V and 4 bases at J, with 7 bases in the middle. This CDR3 is 13 amino acids long. The germline V gene encodes CDR1 MGHRA and CDR2 YSYEKL. CDR3 sequence reads: CASSQGSLYGYTF. The CDR3 DNA sequence: TGCGCCAGCAGCCAAGGAAGTCTCTATGGCTACACCTTC.

The chain carries TRBV7-9 and TRBJ2-3; 12 positions agree with TRBD1. V dropped 8 bases and J dropped 2; count of bases not matched to a gene: 8. Germline V gives CDR1 SEHNR, CDR2 FQNEAQ (reference sequence). This CDR3 contains 16 residues. CDR3 loop: CASSVPGQGATDTQYF. Written as DNA, the CDR3 is TGTGCCAGCTCCGTTCCGGGACAGGGGGCCACAGATACGCAGTATTTT.

A remark on this clone: Different DNA sequences within this sample yield the same CDR3. The chain couples TRBV4-1 to TRBJ1-6; D not resolved. With 1 base removed from V and 8 bases from J, the gap between germline ends came to 6 bases. Germline V gene sequence: CDR1 MGHRA, CDR2 YSYEKL. This CDR3 has 13 residues. The CDR3 spells CASSQVRDSPLHF. The DNA for the CDR3 is TGCGCCAGCAGCCAAGTTCGGGATTCACCCCTCCACTTT.

The genes are TRBV5-4 and TRBJ2-7; D gene uncertain. This CDR3 region has 12 residues. V shed 6 bases and J shed 8 bases, with 15 bases lying between them. Germline V gives CDR1 SGHNT, CDR2 YYREEE (reference sequence). As DNA, the CDR3 is TGTGCCAGCATTGGCCCGACTGGTAAGCAGTACTTC. It codes for CASIGPTGKQYF.

This CDR3 reads CASSTRHGLNSPLHF. CDR3 DNA sequence: TGTGCCAGCAGCACCCGACACGGCCTTAATTCACCCCTCCACTTT. V gene TRBV14 combines with J gene TRBJ1-6; D not resolved. Germline CDR1 and CDR2: SGHDN and FVKESK. The V end was cut by 5 bases, the J end by 6 bases, with 14 bases between. The CDR3 runs to 15 residues.

A remark on this clone: Other DNA sequences from this sample encode an identical CDR3 as well. This chain connects TRBV18 to TRBJ2-5, with TRBD2 matching over 7 bases. CDR1 and CDR2 from the germline V gene are KGHSH and LQKENI. The junction had 0 bases not matched to a gene; V was cut back by 3 bases and J by 2 bases. The CDR3 is 13 residues long. CDR3 region: CASSPGGQETQYF. In nucleotides, the CDR3 is TGTGCCAGCTCACCGGGGGGGCAAGAGACCCAGTACTTC.

The chain couples TRBV27 to TRBJ2-1; either TRBD1 or TRBD2 may fit D (5 bases each). V lost 7 bases to trimming and J lost 6 bases, with 16 bases between them. CDR1 and CDR2 (germline): MNHEY, SMNVEV (reference sequence). This CDR3 has 14 residues. This chain's CDR3 is CASTPGRGANEQFF. As DNA, the CDR3 is TGTGCCAGCACCCCAGGGAGAGGGGCCAATGAGCAGTTCTTC.

V usage is TRBV4-1 and J usage is TRBJ1-2, with 8 nucleotides matching TRBD1. This CDR3 has 15 residues. With 4 bases clipped from V and 0 bases from J, the junction kept 4 bases outside the gene matches. Looked up from germline, CDR1 is MGHRA and CDR2 is YSYEKL. Here the CDR3 reads CASSPQGDANYGYTF. CDR3 nucleotides: TGCGCCAGCAGCCCACAGGGGGACGCTAACTATGGCTACACCTTC.

This chain joins TRBV27 and TRBJ1-5; D possibly corresponds to TRBD1 (5 bases). Germline-derived CDR1 and CDR2 are MNHEY and SMNVEV (reference sequence). This CDR3 has 13 amino acids. Trimming removed 8 bases at V and 8 bases at J, with 16 bases between. In DNA form, the CDR3 reads TGTGCCAGCGGCCACCGGGGGGGGGAGCCCCAGCATTTT. Protein: CASGHRGGEPQHF.

The rearrangement links TRBV5-1 to TRBJ2-3; 7 positions match TRBD1. CDR1 SGHRS and CDR2 YFSETQ come from the germline V gene. This CDR3 comprises 15 residues. V lost 5 bases, J lost 0 bases, and 6 bases stayed unmatched. CDR3 nucleotide sequence: TGCGCCAGCAGGCCAGACAGGGCGAGCACAGATACGCAGTATTTT. It translates to CASRPDRASTDTQYF.

The table lists this clone with a count of one. This rearrangement joins TRBV5-1 to TRBJ2-7, with D possibly TRBD1 on 6 matching bases. V was trimmed by 4 bases and J by 0 bases, leaving 14 bases between them. The CDR3 runs to 15 residues. Germline CDR1 is SGHRS and CDR2 is YFSETQ. Here the CDR3 reads CASSKNRDPSYEQYF. In DNA, the CDR3 is TGCGCCAGCAGCAAAAACAGGGATCCCTCCTACGAGCAGTACTTC.

The chain links TRBV28 to TRBJ1-5; TRBD1 is a possible D gene (6 bases). With 1 base removed from V and 6 bases from J, the gap between germline ends came to 10 bases. Germline V CDR1 and CDR2: MDHEN, SYDVKM. The CDR3 runs to 14 residues. CDR3 region: CASSLYRVGQPQHF. The CDR3 region has the DNA TGTGCCAGCAGTTTATACAGGGTAGGTCAGCCCCAGCATTTT.

This sequence joins TRBV28 and TRBJ2-1, with D possibly TRBD2 on 6 matching bases. This CDR3 spans 12 amino acids. Looked up from germline, CDR1 is MDHEN and CDR2 is SYDVKM. The V and J ends lost 7 bases and 15 bases respectively, with 19 bases between them. Here the CDR3 DNA reads TGTGCCAGCACGACTAGTTGGAAGGTTCGGTTCTTC. Translating gives CASTTSWKVRFF.

This chain joins TRBV5-1 and TRBJ1-4, with 9 bases identical to TRBD1. CDR1 and CDR2 (germline): SGHRS, YFSETQ. V trimming: 4 bases; J trimming: 6 bases; junction bases outside the gene matches: 7. The length of the CDR3 is 15 residues. The CDR3 bases are TGCGCCAGCAGCGCAGAGACAGGGGGGCATGAAAAACTGTTTTTT. Amino acids: CASSAETGGHEKLFF.

This chain links TRBV6-5 with TRBJ2-7, with D possibly matching TRBD2 (6 bases). Per the germline V gene, CDR1 is MNHEY and CDR2 is SVGAGI. The CDR3 runs to 14 residues. With 3 bases removed from V and 6 bases from J, the gap between germline ends came to 15 bases. CDR3: CASSYNRGTSEQYF. The CDR3 DNA reads as TGTGCCAGCAGTTATAATCGGGGGACGTCCGAGCAGTACTTC.

The J gene is TRBJ1-2, the V gene TRBV7-3; unclear D gene. Trimming took off 5 bases at V and 3 bases at J, with 10 bases between the two ends. The CDR3 extends over 13 amino acids. Germline V gene data show CDR1 as SGHTA and CDR2 as FQGTGA. The CDR3 protein is CASSPGVDYGYTF. The CDR3 nucleotides read TGTGCCAGCAGCCCCGGAGTTGACTATGGCTACACCTTC.

The genes are TRBV27 and TRBJ1-2, with D possibly being TRBD1 (6 bases). Per the germline V gene, CDR1 is MNHEY and CDR2 is SMNVEV (reference sequence). The CDR3 spans 14 residues. V dropped 2 bases and J dropped 7 bases, with 14 bases sitting between them. This CDR3 is CASSLDRYQSGYTF. As DNA, the CDR3 is TGTGCCAGCAGTTTAGACAGGTACCAAAGTGGCTACACCTTC.

Here the CDR3 DNA reads TGTGCCATCGGGAGCGGGGGCGATACGCAGTATTTT. It codes for CAIGSGGDTQYF. This chain joins TRBV19 and TRBJ2-3, with 8 bases matching TRBD2. There are 12 residues in the CDR3. Germline assignment: CDR1 LNHDA and CDR2 SQIVND (reference sequence). V lost 10 bases and J lost 6; bases outside the gene matches: 6.

This CDR3 reads CASSKGDLAGTEAFF. In DNA, the CDR3 is TGTGCCAGCAGCAAAGGTGACCTAGCTGGCACTGAAGCTTTCTTT. The V gene is TRBV7-9, the J gene TRBJ1-1; the D is unclear. V was pared by 5 bases and J by 4 bases, with 17 bases between. The CDR3 extends over 15 amino acids. Per germline, CDR1 SEHNR and CDR2 FQNEAQ (reference sequence).